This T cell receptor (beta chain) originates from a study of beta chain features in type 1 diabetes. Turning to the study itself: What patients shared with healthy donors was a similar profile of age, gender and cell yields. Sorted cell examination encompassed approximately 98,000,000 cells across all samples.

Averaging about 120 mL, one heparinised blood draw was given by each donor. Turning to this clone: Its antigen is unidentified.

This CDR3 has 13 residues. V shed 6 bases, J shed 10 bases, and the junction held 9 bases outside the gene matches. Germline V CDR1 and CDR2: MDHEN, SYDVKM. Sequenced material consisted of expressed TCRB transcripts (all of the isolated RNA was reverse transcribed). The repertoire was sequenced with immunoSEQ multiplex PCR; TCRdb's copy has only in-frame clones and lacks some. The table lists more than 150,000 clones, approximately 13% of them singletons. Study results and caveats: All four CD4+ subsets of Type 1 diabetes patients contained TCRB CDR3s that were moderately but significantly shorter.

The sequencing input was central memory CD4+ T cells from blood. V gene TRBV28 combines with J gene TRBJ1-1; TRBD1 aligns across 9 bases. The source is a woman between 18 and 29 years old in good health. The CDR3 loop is CASRSEQGARAFF. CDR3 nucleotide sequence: TGTGCCAGCAGAAGCGAACAGGGGGCGCGAGCTTTCTTT.